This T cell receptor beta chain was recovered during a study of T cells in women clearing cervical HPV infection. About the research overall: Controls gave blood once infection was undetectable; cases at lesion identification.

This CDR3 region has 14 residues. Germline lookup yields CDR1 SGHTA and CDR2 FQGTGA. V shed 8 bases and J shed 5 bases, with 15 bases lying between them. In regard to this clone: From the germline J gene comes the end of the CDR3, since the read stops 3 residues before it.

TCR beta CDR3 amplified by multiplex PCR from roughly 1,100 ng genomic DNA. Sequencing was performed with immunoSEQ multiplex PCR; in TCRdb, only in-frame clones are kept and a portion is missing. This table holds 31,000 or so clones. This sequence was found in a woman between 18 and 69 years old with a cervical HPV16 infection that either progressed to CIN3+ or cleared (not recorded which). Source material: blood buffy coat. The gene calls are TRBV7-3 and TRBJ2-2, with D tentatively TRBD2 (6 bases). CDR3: CASRRRGGTGELFF. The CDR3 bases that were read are TGTGCCAGCCGAAGGAGGGGAGGAACCGGGGAG.